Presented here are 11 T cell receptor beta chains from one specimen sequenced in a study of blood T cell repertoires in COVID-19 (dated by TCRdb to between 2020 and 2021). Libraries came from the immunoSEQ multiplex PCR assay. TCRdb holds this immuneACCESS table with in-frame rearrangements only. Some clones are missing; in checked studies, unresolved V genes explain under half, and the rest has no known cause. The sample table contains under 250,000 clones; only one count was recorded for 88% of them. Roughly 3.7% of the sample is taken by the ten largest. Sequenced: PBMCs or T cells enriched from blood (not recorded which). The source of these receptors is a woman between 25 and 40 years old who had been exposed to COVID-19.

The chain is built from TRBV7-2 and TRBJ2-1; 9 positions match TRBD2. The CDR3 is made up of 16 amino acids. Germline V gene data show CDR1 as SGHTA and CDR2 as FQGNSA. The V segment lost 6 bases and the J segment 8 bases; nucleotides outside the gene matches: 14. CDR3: CASSLIAGAPEHEQFF. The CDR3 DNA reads TGTGCCAGCAGTCTCATAGCGGGAGCCCCCGAGCATGAGCAGTTCTTC.

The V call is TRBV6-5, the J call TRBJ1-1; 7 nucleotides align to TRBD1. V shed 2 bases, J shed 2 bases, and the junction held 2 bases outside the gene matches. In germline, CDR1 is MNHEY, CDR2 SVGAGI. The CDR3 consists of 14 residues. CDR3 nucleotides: TGTGCCAGCAGTTACGGGACAGCTAACACTGAAGCTTTCTTT. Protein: CASSYGTANTEAFF.

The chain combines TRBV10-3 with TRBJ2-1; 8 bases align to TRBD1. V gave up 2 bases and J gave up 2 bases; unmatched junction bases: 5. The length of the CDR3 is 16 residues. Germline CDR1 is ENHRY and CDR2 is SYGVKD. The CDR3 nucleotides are TGTGCCATCAGTGAGCCCACAGGGGGAGCCTACAATGAGCAGTTCTTC. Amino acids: CAISEPTGGAYNEQFF.

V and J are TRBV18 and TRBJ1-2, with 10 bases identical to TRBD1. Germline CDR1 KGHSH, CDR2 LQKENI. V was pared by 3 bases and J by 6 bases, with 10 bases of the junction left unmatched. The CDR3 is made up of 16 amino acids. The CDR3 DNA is TGTGCCAGCTCACCGACAGGGGGCGAAGTTCAGAATGGCTACACCTTC. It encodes CASSPTGGEVQNGYTF.

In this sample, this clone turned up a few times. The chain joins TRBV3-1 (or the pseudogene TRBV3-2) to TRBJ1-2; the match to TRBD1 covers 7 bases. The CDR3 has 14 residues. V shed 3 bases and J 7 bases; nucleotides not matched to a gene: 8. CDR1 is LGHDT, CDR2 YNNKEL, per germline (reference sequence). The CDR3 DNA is TGTGCCAGCAGCCATGGTCAGGGGGTCGGTGGCTACACCTTC. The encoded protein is CASSHGQGVGGYTF.

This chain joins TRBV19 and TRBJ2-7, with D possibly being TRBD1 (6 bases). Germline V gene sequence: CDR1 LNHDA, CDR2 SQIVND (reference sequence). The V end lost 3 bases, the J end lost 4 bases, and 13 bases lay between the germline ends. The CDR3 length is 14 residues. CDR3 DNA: TGTGCCAGTAGTATGGGGACACTCGCTTACGAGCAGTACTTC. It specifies CASSMGTLAYEQYF.

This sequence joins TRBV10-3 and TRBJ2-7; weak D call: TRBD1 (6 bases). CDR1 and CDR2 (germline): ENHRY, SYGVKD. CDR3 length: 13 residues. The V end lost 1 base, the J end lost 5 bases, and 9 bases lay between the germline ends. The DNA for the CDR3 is TGTGCCATCAGTGAGTTCCAGGGGAACGAGCAGTACTTC. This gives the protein CAISEFQGNEQYF.

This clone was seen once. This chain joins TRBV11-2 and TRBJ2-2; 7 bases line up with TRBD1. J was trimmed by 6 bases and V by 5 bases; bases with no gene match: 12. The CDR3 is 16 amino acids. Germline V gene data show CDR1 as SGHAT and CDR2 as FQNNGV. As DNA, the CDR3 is TGTGCCAGCAGCACTCCAGGGGGAGTTTTTTCCGGGGAGCTGTTTTTT. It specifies CASSTPGGVFSGELFF.

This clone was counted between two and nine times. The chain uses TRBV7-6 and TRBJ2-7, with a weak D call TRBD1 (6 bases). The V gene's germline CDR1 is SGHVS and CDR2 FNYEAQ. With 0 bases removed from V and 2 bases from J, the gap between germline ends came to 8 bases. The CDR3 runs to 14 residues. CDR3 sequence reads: CASSLARGAYEQYF. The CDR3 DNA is TGTGCCAGCAGCTTAGCCAGGGGAGCCTACGAGCAGTACTTC.

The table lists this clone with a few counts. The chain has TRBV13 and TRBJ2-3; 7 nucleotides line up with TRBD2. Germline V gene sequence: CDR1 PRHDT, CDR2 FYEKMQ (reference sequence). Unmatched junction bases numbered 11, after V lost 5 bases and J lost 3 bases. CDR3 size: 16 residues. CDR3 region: CASSPPLAGLTDTQYF. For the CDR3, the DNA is TGTGCCAGCAGCCCTCCTTTAGCGGGTTTGACAGATACGCAGTATTTT.

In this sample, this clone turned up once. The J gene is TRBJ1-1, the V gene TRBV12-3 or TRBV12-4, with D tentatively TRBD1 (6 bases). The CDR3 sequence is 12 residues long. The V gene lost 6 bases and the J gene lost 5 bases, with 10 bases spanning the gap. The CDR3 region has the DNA TGTGCCAGCAGCCATACAGGGACTGAAGCTTTCTTT. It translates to CASSHTGTEAFF.